The clone carrying this TCR beta chain has ten or more counts. This record belongs to a study of regulatory T cells in long-lasting Graves disease. Trimming removed 5 bases from V and 12 bases from J, with 14 bases in between. The CDR3 is made up of 12 amino acids. CDR1 MDHEN and CDR2 SYDVKM come from the germline V gene. Arm-PCR of CDR3 regions and iRepertoire HTBI primers were used to build TCR beta libraries. Via MiXCR, TCRdb re-called the multiplex PCR reads, giving one row per CDR3 protein. The table includes 380,000 or so distinct CDR3 sequences, 16% detected once. The time point: newly diagnosed GD, antithyroid drugs for less than 3 months. TCR sequences were obtained from RNA taken from PBMCs. These data also formed part of another study, on T cells in Graves' hyperthyroidism and ophthalmopathy.

The rearrangement joins TRBV28 to TRBJ2-1; a possible D gene is TRBD2 (6 bases). The material was peripheral blood mononuclear cells (PBMCs), obtained at new diagnosis, from a patient treated with antithyroid drugs. The TCR was taken from a woman aged 18-29 years with Graves disease. CDR3 amino acids: CASSLLGGLQFF. The CDR3 coding sequence is TGTGCCAGCAGTCTCTTAGGAGGGCTGCAGTTCTTC.